This T cell receptor beta chain was documented in a study of a mutant IDH1 vaccine in newly diagnosed glioma. Documented time point: week 5, during vaccination. In every dose of vaccine, 300 ug of mutant IDH1 20-mer peptide was given alongside topical imiquimod. Per germline, CDR1 ENHRY and CDR2 SYGVKD. Trimming at V came to 3 bases and at J to 4 bases, leaving 13 bases not matched to a gene. There are 18 residues in the CDR3. Libraries were prepared by immunoSEQ multiplex PCR; TCRdb keeps only in-frame clonotypes and omits some of them. The table records over 50,000 clones, about 81% of them present only once. As for this clone: Its antigen is still unknown.

The chain uses TRBV10-3 and TRBJ2-2; 8 positions match TRBD2. The receptor was isolated from a young man with glioma. The material sequenced was PBMCs, taken from a glioma patient whose treatment included an IDH1 peptide vaccine. The CDR3 region has the DNA TGTGCCATCAGTGAACCCCTCGTCACTAGCGGAGGCACCGGGGAGCTGTTTTTT. Amino acids: CAISEPLVTSGGTGELFF.